This T cell receptor (beta chain) stems from a study of T-cell reconstitution after alpha-beta-depleted transplantation in children. In its sample, this clonotype was seen many times. Its antigen is currently unknown. Study-wide results and limits: There were reportedly several hundred expanded graft clones from which alpha-beta T cells came about two months after transplant. T-cell counts and diversity were attributed mostly to newly produced T cells one year after transplant. Diversity of TCRbeta at day 60 was high in some patients, arising from surviving recipient T cells and thymic progenitors.

Preparation of the TCRbeta library used unique molecular identifiers. TCRdb called the PCR reads again in MiXCR, with one record for every CDR3 protein. This sample has approximately 220,000 distinct CDR3 sequences, with around a sixth found just once. The length of the CDR3 is 16 residues. CDR1 is SGHTA and CDR2 is FQGNSA in the germline V gene. The germline V and J ends were trimmed by 2 bases and 6 bases, with 17 bases remaining between them. The material was PBMCs, mostly from graft donor cells, obtained 360 days after TCRalphabeta/CD19-depleted stem cell transplant. V usage is TRBV7-2 and J usage is TRBJ1-3; D possibly corresponds to TRBD1 (5 bases). The receptor comes from a male patient aged 2-15 years who had a stem cell transplant for acute lymphoblastic leukemia, so the T cells may come from the graft donor. CDR3 nucleotide sequence: TGTGCCAGCAGCTTACACTCAGGGTCTCGTACAAACACCATATATTTT. Protein sequence: CASSLHSGSRTNTIYF.